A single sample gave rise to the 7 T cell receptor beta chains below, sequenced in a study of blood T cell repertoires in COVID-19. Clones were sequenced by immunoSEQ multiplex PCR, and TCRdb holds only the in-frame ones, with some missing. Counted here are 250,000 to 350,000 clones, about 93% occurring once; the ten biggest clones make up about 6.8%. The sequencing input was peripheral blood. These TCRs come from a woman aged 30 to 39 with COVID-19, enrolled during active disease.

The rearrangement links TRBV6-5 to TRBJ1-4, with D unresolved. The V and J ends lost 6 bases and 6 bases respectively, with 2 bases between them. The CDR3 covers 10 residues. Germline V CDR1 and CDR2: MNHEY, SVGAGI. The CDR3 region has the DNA TGTGCCAGCAGCTATGAAAAACTGTTTTTT. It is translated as CASSYEKLFF.

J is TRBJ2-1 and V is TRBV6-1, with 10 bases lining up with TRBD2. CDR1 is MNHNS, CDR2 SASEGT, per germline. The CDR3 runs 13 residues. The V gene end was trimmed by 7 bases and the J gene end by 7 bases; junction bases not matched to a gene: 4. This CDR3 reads CASISGRSNEQFF. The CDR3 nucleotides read TGTGCCAGCATTAGCGGGAGGAGTAATGAGCAGTTCTTC.

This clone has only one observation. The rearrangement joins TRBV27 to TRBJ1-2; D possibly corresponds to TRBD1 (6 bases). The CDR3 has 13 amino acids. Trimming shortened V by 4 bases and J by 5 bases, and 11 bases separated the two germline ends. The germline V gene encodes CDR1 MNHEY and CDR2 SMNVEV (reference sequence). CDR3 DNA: TGTGCCAGCAGTTCGGACAGACTTTATGGCTACACCTTC. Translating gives CASSSDRLYGYTF.

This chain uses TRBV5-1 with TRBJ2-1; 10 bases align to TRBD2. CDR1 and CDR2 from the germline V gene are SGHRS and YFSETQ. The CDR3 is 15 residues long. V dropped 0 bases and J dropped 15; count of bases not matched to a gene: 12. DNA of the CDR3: TGCGCCAGCAGCTTGGCTTCTAGCGGGAGTGGTAGGCCGTTCTTC. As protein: CASSLASSGSGRPFF.

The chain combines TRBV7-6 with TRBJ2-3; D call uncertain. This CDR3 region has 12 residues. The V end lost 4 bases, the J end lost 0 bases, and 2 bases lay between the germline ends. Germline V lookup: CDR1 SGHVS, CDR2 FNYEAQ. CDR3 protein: CASSSSTDTQYF. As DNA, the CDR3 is TGTGCCAGCAGCTCAAGCACAGATACGCAGTATTTT.

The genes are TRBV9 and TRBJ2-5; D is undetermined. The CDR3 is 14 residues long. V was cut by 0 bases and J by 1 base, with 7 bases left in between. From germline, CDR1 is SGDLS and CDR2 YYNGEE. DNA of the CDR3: TGTGCCAGCAGCGTAGCTTACGGCCAAGAGACCCAGTACTTC. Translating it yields CASSVAYGQETQYF.

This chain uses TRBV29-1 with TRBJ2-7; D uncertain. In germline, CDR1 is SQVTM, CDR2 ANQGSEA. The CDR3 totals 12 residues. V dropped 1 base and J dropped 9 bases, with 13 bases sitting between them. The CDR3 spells CSVEGDSLRQYF. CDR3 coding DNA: TGCAGCGTTGAAGGCGACTCACTACGGCAGTACTTC.